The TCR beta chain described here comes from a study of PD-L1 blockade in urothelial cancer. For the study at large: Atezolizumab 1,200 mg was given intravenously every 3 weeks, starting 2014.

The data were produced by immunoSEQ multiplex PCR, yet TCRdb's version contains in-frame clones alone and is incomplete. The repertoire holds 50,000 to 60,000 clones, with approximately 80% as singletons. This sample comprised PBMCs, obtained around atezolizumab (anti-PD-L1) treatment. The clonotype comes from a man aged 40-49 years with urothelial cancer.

CDR3 sequence reads: CATSRDPGRRSGELFF. CDR3 in DNA: TGTGCCACCAGCAGGGATCCGGGGAGGAGGTCCGGGGAGCTGTTTTTT. The gene calls are TRBV15 and TRBJ2-2; tentative D call: TRBD2 (6 bases). In germline, CDR1 is LNHNV, CDR2 YYDKDF (reference sequence). The CDR3 has 16 residues. The germline V and J ends were trimmed by 3 bases and 6 bases, with 17 bases remaining between them.